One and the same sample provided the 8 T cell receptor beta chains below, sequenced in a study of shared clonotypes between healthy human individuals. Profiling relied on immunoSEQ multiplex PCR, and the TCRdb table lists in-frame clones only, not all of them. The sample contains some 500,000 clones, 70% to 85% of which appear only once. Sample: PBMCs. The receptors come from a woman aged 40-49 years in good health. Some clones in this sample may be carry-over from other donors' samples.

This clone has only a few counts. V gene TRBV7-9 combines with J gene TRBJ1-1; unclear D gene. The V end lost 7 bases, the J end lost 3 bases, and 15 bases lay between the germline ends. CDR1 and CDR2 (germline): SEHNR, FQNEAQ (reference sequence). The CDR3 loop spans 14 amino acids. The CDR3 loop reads CASKLVSDYTEAFF. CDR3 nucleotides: TGTGCCAGCAAGCTCGTATCAGATTACACTGAAGCTTTCTTT.

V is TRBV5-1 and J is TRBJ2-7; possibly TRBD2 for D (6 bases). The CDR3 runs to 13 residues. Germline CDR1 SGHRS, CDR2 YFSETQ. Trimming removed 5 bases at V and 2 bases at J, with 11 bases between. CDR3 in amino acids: CASRRDTPYEQYF. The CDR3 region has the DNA TGCGCCAGCAGGCGGGATACGCCCTACGAGCAGTACTTC. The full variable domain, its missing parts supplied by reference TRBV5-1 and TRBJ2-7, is KAGVTQTPRYLIKTRGQQVTLSCSPISGHRSVSWYQQTPGQGLQFLFEYFSETQRNKGNFPGRFSGRQFSNSRSEMNVSTLELGDSALYLCASRRDTPYEQYFGPGTRLTVT.

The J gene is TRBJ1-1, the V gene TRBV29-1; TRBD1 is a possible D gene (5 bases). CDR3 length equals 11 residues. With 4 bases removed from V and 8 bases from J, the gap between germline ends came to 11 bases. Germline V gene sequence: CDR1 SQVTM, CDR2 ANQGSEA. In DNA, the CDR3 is TGCAGCGTTGGGGGGACCGGGGAAGCTTTCTTT. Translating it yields CSVGGTGEAFF.

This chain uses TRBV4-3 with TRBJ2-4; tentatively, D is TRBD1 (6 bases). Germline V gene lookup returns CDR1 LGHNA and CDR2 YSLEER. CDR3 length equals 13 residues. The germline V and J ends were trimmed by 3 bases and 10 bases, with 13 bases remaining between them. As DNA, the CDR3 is TGCGCCAGCAGCCAGGTTCCGGGACAAATTCAGTACTTC. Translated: CASSQVPGQIQYF.

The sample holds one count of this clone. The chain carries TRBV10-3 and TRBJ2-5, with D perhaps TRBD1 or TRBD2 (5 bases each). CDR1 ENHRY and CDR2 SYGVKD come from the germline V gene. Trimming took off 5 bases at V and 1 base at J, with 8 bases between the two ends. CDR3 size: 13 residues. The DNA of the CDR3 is TGTGCCATCAGTCGGGGCCTCCAAGAGACCCAGTACTTC. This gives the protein CAISRGLQETQYF.

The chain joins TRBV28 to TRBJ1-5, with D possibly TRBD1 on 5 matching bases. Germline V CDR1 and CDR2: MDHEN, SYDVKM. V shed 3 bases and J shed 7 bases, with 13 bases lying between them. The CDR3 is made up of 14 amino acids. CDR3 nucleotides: TGTGCCAGCAGTTTTAGTCTTGGGGGACAGCCCCAGCATTTT. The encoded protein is CASSFSLGGQPQHF.

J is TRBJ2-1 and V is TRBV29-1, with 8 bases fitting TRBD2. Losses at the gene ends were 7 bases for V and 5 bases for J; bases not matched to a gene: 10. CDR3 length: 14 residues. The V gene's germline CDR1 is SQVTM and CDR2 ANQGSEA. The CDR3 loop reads CSAQAGANNNEQFF. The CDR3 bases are TGCAGCGCACAAGCGGGAGCGAACAACAATGAGCAGTTCTTC.

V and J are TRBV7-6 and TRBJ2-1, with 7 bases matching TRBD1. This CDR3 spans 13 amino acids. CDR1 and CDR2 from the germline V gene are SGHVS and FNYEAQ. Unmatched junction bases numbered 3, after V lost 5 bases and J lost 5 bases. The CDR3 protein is CASSVGTDNEQFF. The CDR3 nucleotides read TGTGCCAGCAGCGTCGGGACAGACAATGAGCAGTTCTTC. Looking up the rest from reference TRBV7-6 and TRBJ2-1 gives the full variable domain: GAGVSQSPRYKVTKRGQDVALRCDPISGHVSLYWYRQALGQGPEFLTYFNYEAQQDKSGLPNDRFSAERPEGSISTLTIQRTEQRDSAMYRCASSVGTDNEQFFGPGTRLTVL.